This is a list of T cell receptor beta chains from one sample in a study of radiotherapy plus CTLA-4 blockade in lung cancer. The assay was immunoSEQ multiplex PCR, and TCRdb's table has in-frame clones only and misses some. The table has more than 55,000 clones, roughly four fifths seen once. The material sequenced was peripheral blood, taken from a patient treated with radiotherapy plus ipilimumab. The source of these receptors is a human donor with non-small cell lung cancer who had a complete response to radiotherapy plus ipilimumab. The conserved cysteine and the conserved F or W are not part of the CDR3 here. The order of the fields is clone size, V gene, CDR3 protein. Rows give clone size only sometimes, using once, few, many, or a class for an expanded clone.

size: .
V: TRBV7-9
CDR3: ASSQLEGLVGSYNEQF

size: .
V: TRBV18
CDR3: ASSPQGTATEAF

size: .
V: TRBV7-6
CDR3: ASSSHGSGRASTGELF

size: few
V: TRBV2
CDR3: ASIRTRGTNEKLF

size: .
V: TRBV19
CDR3: ASSTSGLQGAYNSPLH

size: .
V: TRBV19
CDR3: ASRLQGATNEKLF

size: .
V: TRBV27
CDR3: ASSSEQGRWDNEQF

size: many
V: TRBV19
CDR3: ASSRQGELQPQH

size: .
V: TRBV28
CDR3: ASSSGHSNQPQH

size: .
V: TRBV19
CDR3: ASNGGELQETQY

size: .
V: TRBV7-8
CDR3: ASSLNRAGVFSQPQH

size: .
V: TRBV6-5
CDR3: ASSYSGLAANNEQF

size: .
V: TRBV10-1
CDR3: ASSESWGDTEAF

size: .
V: TRBV10-2
CDR3: ASSEGGGGRYQF

size: .
V: TRBV4-3
CDR3: ASSQDNPGRVGYT

size: .
V: TRBV2
CDR3: ASSYRDFTYEQY

size: .
V: TRBV19
CDR3: ASSITGEQF

size: .
V: TRBV4-3
CDR3: ASSQEGTEENEKLF

size: .
V: TRBV9
CDR3: ASSATDSYSNQPQH

size: .
V: TRBV18
CDR3: ASSLTGGLVSDTQY

size: .
V: TRBV6-5
CDR3: ASSRGDSEKLF

size: .
V: TRBV6-5
CDR3: ASSLPTRGGEQF

size: .
V: TRBV11-3
CDR3: ASSLGGTVAF

size: .
V: TRBV5-6
CDR3: ASSSGTGGRWPQH

size: .
V: TRBV9
CDR3: ASSPGAGGGYT

size: .
V: TRBV5-1
CDR3: ASSIGGEGNQPQH

size: .
V: TRBV4-1
CDR3: ASSQDTGGAAGYT

size: .
V: TRBV6-1
CDR3: ASSQGAGELF

size: .
V: TRBV14
CDR3: ASSQGRELIGYT

size: .
V: TRBV30
CDR3: AWSYGQGGSPLH

size: .
V: TRBV5-4
CDR3: ASSLGGTGAEQPQH

size: .
V: TRBV2
CDR3: ASSDERGGYTGELF

size: .
V: TRBV18
CDR3: ASSPPGLRNEQF

size: .
V: TRBV6-1
CDR3: ASSEFSVKLNYEQY

size: .
V: TRBV2
CDR3: ASTRGQVQETQY

size: .
V: TRBV7-2
CDR3: ASSLARFSGGARGGHEQY

size: .
V: TRBV7-6
CDR3: ASSPGGRVGEQF

size: .
V: TRBV6-1
CDR3: ASSARQGRSYEQY

size: .
V: TRBV6-5
CDR3: ASSYLRAGPQETQY

size: .
V: TRBV6-6
CDR3: ASSYRDRAYSTEAF

size: .
V: TRBV28
CDR3: ASSLPLSTDTQY

size: .
V: TRBV10-1
CDR3: ASSPGRGQGAYGYT

size: few
V: TRBV7-2
CDR3: ASSPLAGRQDTQY

size: .
V: TRBV2
CDR3: ASLQGNTGELF

size: .
V: TRBV5-1
CDR3: ASSPGLAGGFYNEQF

size: .
V: TRBV6-8
CDR3: ASSPSPQPPGGYT

size: .
V: TRBV9
CDR3: ASSGAPSGNTIY

size: .
V: TRBV6-6
CDR3: ASSSTPGTGYGYT

size: .
V: TRBV28
CDR3: ASYRGRREKLF

size: .
V: TRBV7-9
CDR3: ASSLDPTGWVDIQY

size: .
V: TRBV14
CDR3: ASSQAVGYT

size: .
V: TRBV27
CDR3: ASSLQGTEAF

size: .
V: TRBV6-6
CDR3: ASSITGGGNQPQH

size: .
V: TRBV9
CDR3: ASSVAEAGPHNEQF

size: .
V: TRBV11-3
CDR3: ASSSDGQGAAF